Presented here are 14 T cell receptor beta chains from one specimen sequenced in a study of cytomegalovirus exposure and HLA in healthy donors. The PCR was carried out with 60 Vbeta primers and 13 Jbeta primers. Using immunoSEQ multiplex PCR, the repertoire was profiled, and TCRdb retains in-frame clones only, with some absent. This table holds roughly 120,000 clones, over 70% found once. Input material: PBMCs. The origin of the receptors is a woman in her forties in good health and CMV-seronegative.

In this sample, this clone turned up once. The rearrangement joins TRBV9 to TRBJ2-7; 7 bases are shared with TRBD1. V shed 0 bases and J 5 bases; nucleotides not matched to a gene: 5. This CDR3 comprises 14 residues. In germline, CDR1 is SGDLS, CDR2 YYNGEE. CDR3 protein: CASSVEVQGDEQYF. CDR3 nucleotides: TGTGCCAGCAGCGTAGAGGTCCAGGGGGACGAGCAGTACTTC.

This chain joins TRBV7-2 and TRBJ2-5, with 10 bases lining up with TRBD1. The V and J ends lost 5 bases and 7 bases, in that order; junction bases with no gene match: 13. Germline lookup yields CDR1 SGHTA and CDR2 FQGNSA. The CDR3 extends over 16 amino acids. The CDR3, as DNA: TGTGCCAGCAGCCTTTACCGGGACAGGGGAGGGTCGACCCAGTACTTC. This translates into CASSLYRDRGGSTQYF. The variable domain in full, completed from reference TRBV7-2 and TRBJ2-5, reads GAGVSQSPSNKVTEKGKDVELRCDPISGHTALYWYRQSLGQGLEFLIYFQGNSAPDKSGLPSDRFSAERTGGSVSTLTIQRTQQEDSAVYLCASSLYRDRGGSTQYFGPGTRLLVL.

The gene calls are TRBV7-8 and TRBJ2-5; maybe TRBD1 (5 bases). Germline V gene data show CDR1 as SGHVS and CDR2 as FQNEAQ. V gave up 3 bases and J gave up 3 bases, with 17 bases separating them. The CDR3 sequence is 16 residues long. The CDR3 DNA is TGTGCCAGCAGCTTGTTTAGGACACGGACCAAAGAGACCCAGTACTTC. This codes for CASSLFRTRTKETQYF.

The CDR3 sequence is CASRMTGRSGNTIYF. In DNA, the CDR3 is TGTGCCAGCAGGATGACAGGGAGATCTGGAAACACCATATATTTT. The J gene is TRBJ1-3, the V gene TRBV2; 7 bases fit TRBD1. V was pared by 6 bases and J by 1 base, with 6 bases of the junction left unmatched. Germline V gene sequence: CDR1 SNHLY, CDR2 FYNNEI. The CDR3 covers 15 residues.

V usage is TRBV7-2 and J usage is TRBJ2-5, with 10 bases matching TRBD2. The V gene end was trimmed by 1 base and the J gene end by 2 bases; junction bases not matched to a gene: 10. This CDR3 is 18 amino acids long. The germline gives CDR1 SGHTA, CDR2 FQGNSA. As DNA, the CDR3 is TGTGCCAGCAGCTTAGGACCTAGCGGGGGAATAAATCAAGAGACCCAGTACTTC. This gives the protein CASSLGPSGGINQETQYF.

This chain connects TRBV9 to TRBJ2-2; D call uncertain. Germline V CDR1 and CDR2: SGDLS, YYNGEE. V lost 2 bases and J 1 base, leaving 6 bases between the germline ends. The length of the CDR3 is 14 residues. CDR3 nucleotide sequence: TGTGCCAGCAGCGTCGCACAGAACACCGGGGAGCTGTTTTTT. It translates to CASSVAQNTGELFF.

The J gene is TRBJ1-1, the V gene TRBV18; D perhaps matches TRBD1 (5 bases). Germline-derived CDR1 and CDR2 are KGHSH and LQKENI. The CDR3 sequence is 13 residues long. V was shortened by 1 base and J by 6 bases, with 9 bases between the two germline ends. CDR3 nucleotides: TGTGCCAGCTCACCACGGGGGGGATCTGAAGCTTTCTTT. It translates to CASSPRGGSEAFF.

The rearrangement links TRBV6-5 to TRBJ2-7; D is possibly TRBD1 (6 bases). CDR1 is MNHEY, CDR2 SVGAGI, per germline. This CDR3 contains 14 residues. The germline V and J ends were trimmed by 0 bases and 5 bases, with 11 bases remaining between them. CDR3 loop: CASSYSARDNEQYF. The CDR3 bases are TGTGCCAGCAGTTACTCGGCCAGGGACAACGAGCAGTACTTC.

The CDR3 bases are TGCGCCAGCAGCCAAGTGTCAGGGATAGGGGGCGAGCAGTACTTC. It encodes CASSQVSGIGGEQYF. The rearrangement links TRBV4-3 to TRBJ2-7, with D maybe TRBD1 (6 bases). There are 15 residues in the CDR3. The germline V gene encodes CDR1 LGHNA and CDR2 YSLEER. V was pared by 1 base and J by 6 bases, with 16 bases between.

The chain links TRBV7-9 to TRBJ1-1, with no clear D. The V gene lost 3 bases and the J gene lost 4 bases, with 9 bases spanning the gap. There are 13 residues in the CDR3. Per the germline V gene, CDR1 is SEHNR and CDR2 is FQNEAQ (reference sequence). This chain's CDR3 is CASSFEAVTEAFF. CDR3 DNA sequence: TGTGCCAGCAGCTTCGAGGCGGTCACTGAAGCTTTCTTT.

The rearrangement joins TRBV7-2 to TRBJ2-7; the D gene is possibly TRBD1 (6 bases). The CDR3 covers 15 residues. Germline-derived CDR1 and CDR2 are SGHTA and FQGNSA. V was pared by 3 bases and J by 3 bases, with 15 bases between. CDR3 DNA sequence: TGTGCCAGCAGCTTGGGTGACAGGCGTTTCTACGAGCAGTACTTC. It is translated as CASSLGDRRFYEQYF.

This chain uses TRBV7-2 with TRBJ2-7; the D is unclear. CDR1 SGHTA and CDR2 FQGNSA come from the germline V gene. The CDR3 loop spans 14 amino acids. V was cut by 1 base and J by 2 bases, with 9 bases left in between. CDR3 loop: CASSLGQATYEQYF. DNA for the CDR3: TGTGCCAGCAGCTTAGGGCAGGCGACCTACGAGCAGTACTTC.

The genes are TRBV7-8 and TRBJ2-1, with TRBD2 matching 12 bases. V trimming: 5 bases; J trimming: 4 bases; junction bases outside the gene matches: 6. CDR3 size: 16 residues. CDR1 and CDR2 (germline): SGHVS, FQNEAQ. The CDR3 loop is CASSPLLAGGYNEQFF. DNA for the CDR3: TGTGCCAGCAGCCCTTTACTAGCGGGGGGATACAATGAGCAGTTCTTC.

This rearrangement joins TRBV18 to TRBJ2-3; 8 nucleotides match TRBD2. Germline CDR1 and CDR2: KGHSH and LQKENI. This CDR3 spans 17 amino acids. V gave up 4 bases and J gave up 2 bases; unmatched junction bases: 11. The CDR3 DNA is TGTGCCAGCTCACTTGAGGGTAGCGGGGCCTCCACAGATACGCAGTATTTT. Translation gives CASSLEGSGASTDTQYF.